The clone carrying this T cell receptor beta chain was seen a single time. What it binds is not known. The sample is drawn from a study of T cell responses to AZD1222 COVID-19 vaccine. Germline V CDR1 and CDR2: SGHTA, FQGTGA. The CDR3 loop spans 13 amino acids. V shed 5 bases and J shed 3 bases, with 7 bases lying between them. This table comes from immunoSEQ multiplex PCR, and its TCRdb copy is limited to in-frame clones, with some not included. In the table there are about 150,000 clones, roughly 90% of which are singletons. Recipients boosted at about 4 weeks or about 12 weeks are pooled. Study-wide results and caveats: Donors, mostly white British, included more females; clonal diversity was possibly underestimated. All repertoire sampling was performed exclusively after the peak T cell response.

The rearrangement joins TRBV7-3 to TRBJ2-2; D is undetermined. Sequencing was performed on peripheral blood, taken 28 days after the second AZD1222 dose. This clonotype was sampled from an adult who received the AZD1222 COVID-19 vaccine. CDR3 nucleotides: TGTGCCAGCAGCCCCCGCCACACCGGGGAGCTGTTTTTT. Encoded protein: CASSPRHTGELFF.